Listed here are 15 T cell receptor beta chains from one sample, sequenced in a study of shared clonotypes between healthy human individuals. The naive CD8 population came from CD45RO-negative cells selected for CCR7, without terminally differentiated effector memory CD45RA+ cells. TCRdb's copy holds only in-frame clones and misses some; the assay was immunoSEQ multiplex PCR. The sample lists 600,000 or so clones; about 98% were seen once. Material for sequencing was naive CD8+ T cells sorted from blood. Source of these receptors: a man aged 30 to 45 in good health.

The V and J genes are TRBV7-8 and TRBJ2-3; D gene uncertain. CDR3 length equals 14 residues. Germline values: CDR1 SGHVS, CDR2 FQNEAQ. V lost 0 bases and J lost 2, with 6 bases in between. The CDR3 sequence: CASSLADFTDTQYF. CDR3 in DNA: TGTGCCAGCAGCTTAGCTGACTTCACAGATACGCAGTATTTT.

The chain combines TRBV7-9 with TRBJ2-3, with D unresolved. Germline CDR1 reads SEHNR; CDR2 reads FQNEAQ (reference sequence). V lost 6 bases and J 6 bases, leaving 7 bases between the germline ends. The CDR3 is 11 amino acids. The CDR3 sequence: CASRAPDTQYF. CDR3 bases: TGTGCCAGCAGGGCTCCGGATACGCAGTATTTT.

The chain combines TRBV27 with TRBJ2-7; the D gene is possibly TRBD2 (6 bases). CDR1 MNHEY and CDR2 SMNVEV come from the germline V gene (reference sequence). Trimming shortened V by 3 bases and J by 0 bases, and 18 bases separated the two germline ends. The CDR3 is made up of 17 amino acids. The CDR3: CASSFLGGSPSSYEQYF. As DNA, the CDR3 is TGTGCCAGCAGTTTTTTGGGGGGAAGTCCGAGCTCCTACGAGCAGTACTTC.

The genes are TRBV29-1 and TRBJ2-1; 7 positions agree with TRBD1. The CDR3 consists of 13 residues. Trimming at V came to 5 bases and at J to 8 bases, leaving 9 bases not matched to a gene. Germline V CDR1 and CDR2: SQVTM, ANQGSEA. The CDR3 sequence: CSVLHHRGYEQFF. In DNA, the CDR3 is TGCAGCGTTCTCCACCACAGGGGCTATGAGCAGTTCTTC.

The rearrangement uses TRBV28 and TRBJ2-7; D may be TRBD2 (5 bases). The V gene's germline CDR1 is MDHEN and CDR2 SYDVKM. V dropped 7 bases and J dropped 2 bases, with 18 bases sitting between them. This CDR3 has 15 residues. CDR3 residues: CASTAVRGITYEQYF. The CDR3 nucleotides are TGTGCCAGCACCGCCGTCCGAGGGATTACCTACGAGCAGTACTTC.

The chain couples TRBV6-4 to TRBJ1-2; TRBD1 agrees at 9 bases. Germline lookup yields CDR1 MRHNA and CDR2 SNTAGT. With V trimmed by 5 bases and J by 5 bases, 6 bases remained unmatched. The CDR3 covers 14 residues. CDR3 sequence: CASSPQGAGYGYTF. The CDR3 region has the DNA TGTGCCAGCAGTCCACAGGGGGCGGGGTATGGCTACACCTTC.

The gene calls are TRBV27 and TRBJ2-1; D gene unclear. This CDR3 comprises 13 residues. The V end lost 3 bases, the J end lost 7 bases, and 10 bases lay between the germline ends. The germline gives CDR1 MNHEY, CDR2 SMNVEV (reference sequence). Written as DNA, the CDR3 is TGTGCCAGCAGTTTCGGGTGGGCTAATGAGCAGTTCTTC. Its protein product is CASSFGWANEQFF.

This clone appeared a few times. The V and J genes are TRBV6-6 and TRBJ2-7; no clear D. The CDR3 covers 12 residues. Germline CDR1 is MNHNY and CDR2 is SVGAGI (reference sequence). V gave up 9 bases and J gave up 2 bases, with 11 bases separating them. The CDR3, as DNA: TGTGCCAGGCTGGGCACAACCTACGAGCAGTACTTC. It codes for CARLGTTYEQYF.

The chain combines TRBV7-2 with TRBJ1-1; tentatively, D is TRBD1 (5 bases). The germline V gene encodes CDR1 SGHTA and CDR2 FQGNSA. V was trimmed by 0 bases and J by 6 bases, leaving 17 bases between them. The CDR3 has 16 amino acids. Here the CDR3 DNA reads TGTGCCAGCAGCTTAGCGGGGCAGGGCCCGGGGGCTGAAGCTTTCTTT. Protein: CASSLAGQGPGAEAFF.

This chain links TRBV11-2 with TRBJ2-4; D is possibly TRBD2 (6 bases). Germline-derived CDR1 and CDR2 are SGHAT and FQNNGV. V shed 4 bases and J shed 12 bases, with 16 bases lying between them. There are 13 residues in the CDR3. The CDR3 loop is CASSSRRGKTQYF. CDR3 bases: TGTGCCAGCAGCTCTCGACGGGGGAAGACTCAGTACTTC.

This rearrangement joins TRBV7-3 to TRBJ1-1; D gene ambiguous. From germline, CDR1 is SGHTA and CDR2 FQGTGA. CDR3 size: 11 residues. The V end was cut by 1 base, the J end by 3 bases, with 0 bases between. CDR3 sequence: CASSLNTEAFF. CDR3 nucleotide sequence: TGTGCCAGCAGCTTAAACACTGAAGCTTTCTTT.

This chain links TRBV6-5 with TRBJ2-3, with 8 positions matching TRBD1. From germline, CDR1 is MNHEY and CDR2 SVGAGI. V shed 6 bases, J shed 4 bases, and the junction held 6 bases outside the gene matches. The CDR3 length is 14 residues. The CDR3 sequence is CASSYGQGPDTQYF. Written as DNA, the CDR3 is TGTGCCAGCAGCTATGGACAGGGTCCAGATACGCAGTATTTT.

This rearrangement joins TRBV28 to TRBJ2-4; 8 bases agree with TRBD1. The CDR3 spans 14 residues. V trimming: 3 bases; J trimming: 7 bases; junction bases outside the gene matches: 5. Germline V lookup: CDR1 MDHEN, CDR2 SYDVKM. CDR3 DNA: TGTGCCAGCAGTTTCAGGGGGCGCCGGAACATTCAGTACTTC. It specifies CASSFRGRRNIQYF.

The chain combines TRBV28 with TRBJ2-7; D gene uncertain. Germline V gene sequence: CDR1 MDHEN, CDR2 SYDVKM. V lost 5 bases, J lost 0 bases, and 11 bases lay in between. This CDR3 spans 14 amino acids. The DNA for the CDR3 is TGTGCCAGCAGTCCATCTGGCCTCTCCTACGAGCAGTACTTC. Residues: CASSPSGLSYEQYF. Using reference TRBV28 and TRBJ2-7 for the parts outside the CDR3, the full variable domain is DVKVTQSSRYLVKRTGEKVFLECVQDMDHENMFWYRQDPGLGLRLIYFSYDVKMKEKGDIPEGYSVSREKKERFSLILESASTNQTSMYLCASSPSGLSYEQYFGPGTRLTVT.

V gene TRBV7-8 combines with J gene TRBJ1-1; tentative D call: TRBD1 (6 bases). The V end was cut by 4 bases, the J end by 1 base, with 16 bases between. The CDR3 runs to 16 residues. Per the germline V gene, CDR1 is SGHVS and CDR2 is FQNEAQ. CDR3 amino acids: CASSYSGGLRNTEAFF. In DNA, the CDR3 is TGTGCCAGCAGCTACTCGGGGGGGCTAAGGAACACTGAAGCTTTCTTT.